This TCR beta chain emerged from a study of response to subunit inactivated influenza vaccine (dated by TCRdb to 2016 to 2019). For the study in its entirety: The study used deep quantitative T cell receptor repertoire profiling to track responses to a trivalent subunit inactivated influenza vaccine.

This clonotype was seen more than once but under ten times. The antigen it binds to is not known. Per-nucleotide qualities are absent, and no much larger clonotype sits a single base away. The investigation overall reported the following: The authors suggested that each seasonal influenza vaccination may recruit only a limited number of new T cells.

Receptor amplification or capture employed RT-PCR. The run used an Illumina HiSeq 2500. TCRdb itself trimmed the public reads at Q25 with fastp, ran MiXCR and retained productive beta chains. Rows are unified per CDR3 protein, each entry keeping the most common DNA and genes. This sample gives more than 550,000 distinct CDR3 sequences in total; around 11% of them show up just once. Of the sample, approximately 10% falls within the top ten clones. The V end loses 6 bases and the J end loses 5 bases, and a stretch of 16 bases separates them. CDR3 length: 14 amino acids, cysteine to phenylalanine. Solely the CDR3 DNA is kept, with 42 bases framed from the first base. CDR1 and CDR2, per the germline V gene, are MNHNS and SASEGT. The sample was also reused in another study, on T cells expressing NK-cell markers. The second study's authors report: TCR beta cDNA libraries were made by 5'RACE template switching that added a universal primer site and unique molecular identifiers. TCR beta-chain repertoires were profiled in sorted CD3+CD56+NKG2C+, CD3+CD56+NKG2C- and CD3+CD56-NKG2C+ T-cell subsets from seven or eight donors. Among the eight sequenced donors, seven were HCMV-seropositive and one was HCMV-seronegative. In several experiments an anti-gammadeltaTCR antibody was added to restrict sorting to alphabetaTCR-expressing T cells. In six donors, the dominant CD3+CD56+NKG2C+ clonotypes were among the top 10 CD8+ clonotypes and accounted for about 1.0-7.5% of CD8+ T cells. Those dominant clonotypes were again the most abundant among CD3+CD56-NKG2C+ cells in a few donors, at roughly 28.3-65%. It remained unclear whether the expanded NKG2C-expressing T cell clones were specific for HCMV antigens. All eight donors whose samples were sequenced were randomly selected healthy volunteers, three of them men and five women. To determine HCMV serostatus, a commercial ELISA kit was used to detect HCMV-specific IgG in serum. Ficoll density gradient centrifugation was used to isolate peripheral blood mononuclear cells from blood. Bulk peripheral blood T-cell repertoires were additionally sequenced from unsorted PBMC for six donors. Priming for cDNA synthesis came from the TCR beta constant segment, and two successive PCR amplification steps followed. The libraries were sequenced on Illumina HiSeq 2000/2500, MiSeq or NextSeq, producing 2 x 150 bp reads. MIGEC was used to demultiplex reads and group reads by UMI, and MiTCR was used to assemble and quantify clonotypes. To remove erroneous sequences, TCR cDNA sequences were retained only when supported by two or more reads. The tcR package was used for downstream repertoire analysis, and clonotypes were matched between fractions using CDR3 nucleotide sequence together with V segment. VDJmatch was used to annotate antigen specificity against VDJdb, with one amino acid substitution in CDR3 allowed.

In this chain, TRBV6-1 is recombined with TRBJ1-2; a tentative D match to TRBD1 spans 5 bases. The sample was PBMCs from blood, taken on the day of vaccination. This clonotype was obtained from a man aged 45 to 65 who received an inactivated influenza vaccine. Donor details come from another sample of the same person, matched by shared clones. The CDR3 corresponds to CASSPGAGSYGYTF. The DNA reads TGTGCCAGCAGCCCGGGAGCAGGGAGTTATGGCTACACCTTC.